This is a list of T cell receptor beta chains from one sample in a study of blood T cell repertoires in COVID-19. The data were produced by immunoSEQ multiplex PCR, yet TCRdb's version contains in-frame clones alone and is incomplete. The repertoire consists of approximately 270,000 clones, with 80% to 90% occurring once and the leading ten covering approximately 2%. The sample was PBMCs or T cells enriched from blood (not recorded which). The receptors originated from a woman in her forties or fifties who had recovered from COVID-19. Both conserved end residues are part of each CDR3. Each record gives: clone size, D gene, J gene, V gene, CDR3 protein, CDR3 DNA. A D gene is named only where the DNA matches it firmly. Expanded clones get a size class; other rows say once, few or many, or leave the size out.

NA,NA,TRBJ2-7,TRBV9,CASSPRSTLGGYEQYF,TGTGCCAGCAGCCCTCGCAGCACGTTAGGGGGATACGAGCAGTACTTC
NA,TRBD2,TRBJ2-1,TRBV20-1,CSASRLAGVLGADEQFF,TGCAGTGCTAGTAGGCTAGCGGGAGTGCTAGGGGCCGATGAGCAGTTCTTC
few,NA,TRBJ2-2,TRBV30,CAWNQANTGELFF,TGTGCCTGGAACCAGGCGAACACCGGGGAGCTGTTTTTT
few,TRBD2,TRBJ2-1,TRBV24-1,CATSDLGLAGGPSYNEQFF,TGTGCCACCAGTGATTTAGGGCTAGCGGGAGGGCCCTCCTACAATGAGCAGTTCTTC
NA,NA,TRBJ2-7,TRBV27,CASSLAVSGYEQYF,TGTGCCAGCAGTTTGGCCGTATCGGGCTACGAGCAGTACTTC
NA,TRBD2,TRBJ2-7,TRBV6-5,CASRSPGGEQYF,TGTGCCAGCAGGTCTCCGGGGGGCGAGCAGTACTTC
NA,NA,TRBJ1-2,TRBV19,CASSIIFTAQDYGYTF,TGTGCCAGTAGTATTATTTTTACAGCTCAAGACTATGGCTACACCTTC
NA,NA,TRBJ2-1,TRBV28,CASRLRQMNYNEQFF,TGTGCCAGCAGACTCAGACAGATGAACTACAATGAGCAGTTCTTC
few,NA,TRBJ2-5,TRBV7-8,CASSSAAARQETQYF,TGTGCCAGCAGCTCTGCGGCCGCCCGCCAAGAGACCCAGTACTTC
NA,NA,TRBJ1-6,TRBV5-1,CASRSLGSSYNSPLHF,TGCGCCAGCAGGTCACTAGGGAGCTCCTATAATTCACCCCTCCACTTT
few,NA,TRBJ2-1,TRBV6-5,CASSYSVGNEQFF,TGTGCCAGCAGTTACTCGGTCGGCAATGAGCAGTTCTTC
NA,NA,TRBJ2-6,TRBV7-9,CASSLVGQLSSGANVLTF,TGTGCCAGCAGCTTGGTAGGACAGCTTAGCTCTGGGGCCAACGTCCTGACTTTC
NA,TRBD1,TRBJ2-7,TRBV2,CASRPGQISYEQYF,TGTGCCAGCAGGCCGGGACAGATCTCCTACGAGCAGTACTTC
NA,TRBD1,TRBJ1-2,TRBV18,CASSRTGTGKTLF,TGTGCCAGCTCACGGACCGGGACAGGGAAGACCCTCTTC
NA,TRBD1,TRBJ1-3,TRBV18,CASSRTGGYSGNTIYF,TGTGCCAGCTCACGAACAGGGGGCTACTCTGGAAACACCATATATTTT
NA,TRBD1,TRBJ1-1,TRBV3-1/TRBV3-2,CASSQAGQGTEAFF,TGTGCCAGCAGCCAAGCAGGACAGGGCACTGAAGCTTTCTTT
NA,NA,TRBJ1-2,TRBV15,CATSAHWDKGPYGYTF,TGTGCCACCAGCGCCCACTGGGACAAGGGACCCTATGGCTACACCTTC
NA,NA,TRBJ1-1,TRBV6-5,CASSYSTGLITEAFF,TGTGCCAGCAGTTACTCTACAGGGCTAATCACTGAAGCTTTCTTT
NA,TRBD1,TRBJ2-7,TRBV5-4,CASSPGTGASYEQYF,TGTGCCAGCAGCCCCGGGACAGGGGCCTCCTACGAGCAGTACTTC
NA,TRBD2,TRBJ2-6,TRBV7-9,CASSLRREGPSSGANVLTF,TGTGCCAGCAGCTTAAGGAGGGAGGGACCCAGCTCTGGGGCCAACGTCCTGACTTTC
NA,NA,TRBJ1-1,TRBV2,CASRKEFTEAFF,TGTGCCAGCAGGAAGGAGTTCACTGAAGCTTTCTTT
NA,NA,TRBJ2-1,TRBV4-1,CASSQASGSSYNEQFF,TGCGCCAGCAGCCAGGCCAGCGGAAGCTCCTACAATGAGCAGTTCTTC
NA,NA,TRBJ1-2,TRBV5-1,CASSRDAGSYGYTF,TGCGCCAGCAGCCGCGATGCAGGTTCCTATGGCTACACCTTC
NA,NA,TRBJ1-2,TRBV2,CASSVYGRHGYTF,TGTGCCAGCAGTGTTTACGGGAGGCATGGCTACACCTTC
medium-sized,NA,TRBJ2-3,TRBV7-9,CASSFAVDTQYF,TGTGCCAGCAGCTTTGCGGTTGATACGCAGTATTTT
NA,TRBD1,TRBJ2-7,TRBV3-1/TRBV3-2,CASSLLTVGTGPYEQYF,TGTGCCAGCAGCCTCCTAACCGTCGGGACAGGGCCCTACGAGCAGTACTTC